This T cell receptor (beta chain) originates from a study of long-term antiretroviral therapy in people with HIV. The CDR3 consists of 18 residues. V gave up 3 bases and J gave up 4 bases; unmatched junction bases: 11. Germline V CDR1 and CDR2: SGHDN, FVKESK. Investigators performed immunoSEQ version v3.0 at survey level. Only in-frame clones appear in the TCRdb table, and some are missing; sequencing was by immunoSEQ multiplex PCR. The data show 25,000 to 35,000 clones, around 96% seen once. As regards this clone: Its specificity is unknown.

Cryopreserved PBMC, at about 0.85-10 million per sample, were present before DNA extraction. Study observations and caveats: When set beside controls, HIV repertoires had CDR3 length ranges that were narrower. Participants lacked recorded data on ART adherence, viral resistance or therapy changes.

The sequence came from a man aged 25-45 years with HIV. The chain couples TRBV14 to TRBJ2-2, with TRBD1 matching 10 bases. This specimen consisted of unsorted PBMCs, obtained approximately 6.5 years after starting antiretroviral therapy. CDR3 amino acids: CASSHPLGDRGSTGELFF. In nucleotides, the CDR3 is TGTGCCAGCAGCCACCCTCTTGGGGACAGGGGTAGCACCGGGGAGCTGTTTTTT.